This TCR beta chain was captured by sequencing in a study of blood T cells in healthy people across ages. Next came a second PCR, run for about 7 to 12 cycles, which used a sample-barcoded 5' primer along with a J-beta primer mix. TCRdb re-analysed the 5' RACE reads in MiXCR, keeping a single row per CDR3 protein. Found here are about 540,000 distinct CDR3 sequences, around 24% of them singletons; the top ten hold 7.5% to 9%. In its sample, this clonotype was seen a few times. Unmatched junction bases numbered 8, after V lost 5 bases and J lost 4 bases. The CDR3 sequence is 15 residues long. In germline, CDR1 is MNHEY, CDR2 SVGAGI. These data also featured in a second study, about T cells of mothers and their children.

The chain has TRBV6-5 and TRBJ1-2; the match to TRBD1 covers 9 bases. Sequencing input: blood. This receptor was identified in a boy younger than 18 in good health. CDR3 region: CASSTRDRALYGYTF. CDR3 coding DNA: TGTGCCAGCAGTACGCGGGACAGGGCTCTCTATGGCTACACCTTC.